This entry is about one T cell receptor (beta chain). These data belong to a study of blood T cells in healthy people across ages. This CDR3 comprises 11 residues. CDR1 and CDR2 from the germline V gene are SQVTM and ANQGSEA. Trimming shortened V by 6 bases and J by 4 bases, and 7 bases separated the two germline ends. Using a J-beta primer mix together with a sample-barcoded 5' primer, a second PCR was run for roughly 6 to 11 cycles. TCRdb called the 5' RACE reads again in MiXCR, with one record for every CDR3 protein. Of 700,000 or so distinct CDR3 sequences in the sample, over 20% were seen once. The material sequenced was blood. The chain joins TRBV29-1 to TRBJ2-1, with D possibly matching TRBD2 (5 bases). This clonotype was sampled from a man in his 70s in good health. The CDR3 coding sequence is TGCAGCGTCACTAGGTACAATGAGCAGTTCTTC. Its translation: CSVTRYNEQFF.